These T cell receptor beta chains were read from a single sample in a study of control samples from healthy donors and cancer patients. Clones were sequenced by immunoSEQ multiplex PCR, and TCRdb holds only the in-frame ones, with some missing. The data contain 150,000 to 200,000 clones, roughly 90% of them singletons. The sample consisted of blood. These TCRs come from a woman aged 50 to 65 in good health. Both conserved end residues are part of each CDR3. The order of the fields is V gene, D gene, J gene, clone size, CDR3 DNA, CDR3 protein. D genes are given only for firm matches. Where a row states a size, it is once, few, many or the class of an expanded clone; other rows omit it.

TRBV6-5,-,TRBJ1-2,few,TGTGCCAGCTACATCATGAGACCCTATGGCTACACCTTC,CASYIMRPYGYTF
TRBV7-2,-,TRBJ2-5,-,TGTGCCAGCAGCTTGGGGGCCCGGGAGACCCAGTACTTC,CASSLGARETQYF
TRBV7-2,TRBD1,TRBJ2-4,-,TGTGCCAGCAGCCTTACGAGGGGGCGAAGTCAGTACTTC,CASSLTRGRSQYF
TRBV7-9,-,TRBJ2-1,-,TGTGCCAGCAGCTTATGGACCAATGAGCAGTTCTTC,CASSLWTNEQFF
TRBV28,-,TRBJ1-4,-,TGTGCCAGCAGTCCGAGGAAGTGGGCAACTAATGAAAAACTGTTTTTT,CASSPRKWATNEKLFF
TRBV27,TRBD1,TRBJ2-7,-,TGTGCCAGCAGTTTCAGACAGGGAGTAGGCGAGCAGTACTTC,CASSFRQGVGEQYF
TRBV29-1,TRBD1,TRBJ1-1,-,TGCAGCGTTGATCGAGGACAGGAGGAAGCTTTCTTT,CSVDRGQEEAFF
TRBV4-2,TRBD1,TRBJ2-7,-,TGTGCCAGCAGCCAACCGGGACAGGGATACTACGAGCAGTACTTC,CASSQPGQGYYEQYF
TRBV6-1,TRBD2,TRBJ2-5,-,TGTGCCAGCAGTGATGGGACTAGCGGGGGGCAAGAGACCCAGTACTTC,CASSDGTSGGQETQYF
TRBV7-6,TRBD1,TRBJ2-3,-,TGTGCCAGCAGCCCGACAGGGTTGAGCACAGATACGCAGTATTTT,CASSPTGLSTDTQYF
TRBV6-2/TRBV6-3,-,TRBJ1-2,-,TGTGCCAGCAGTTACTGGTCATCTGGACAAAGGCATGGCTACACCTTC,CASSYWSSGQRHGYTF
TRBV28,TRBD1,TRBJ1-5,few,TGTGCCAAGCGGACAGGGGGGAATCAGCCCCAGCATTTT,CAKRTGGNQPQHF
TRBV21-1,-,TRBJ1-5,-,TGTGCCAGCAGCAAAGCGGGGACAGGGCTAAATCAGCCCCAGCATTTT,CASSKAGTGLNQPQHF
TRBV6-2/TRBV6-3,-,TRBJ1-5,-,TGTGCCAGCAGTCCGCGCAATCAGCCCCAGCATTTT,CASSPRNQPQHF
TRBV5-1,TRBD2,TRBJ2-1,-,TGCGCCAGCAGCTTGGATCCAGCGGGGGGAAATGAGCAGTTCTTC,CASSLDPAGGNEQFF
TRBV19,-,TRBJ1-6,-,TGTGCCAGTAGTACCAGAGATTCACCCCTCCACTTT,CASSTRDSPLHF
TRBV5-5,-,TRBJ2-5,once,TGTGCCAGCAGCCCGGTGGGTGTGTGGGAGACCCAGTACTTC,CASSPVGVWETQYF
TRBV10-2,-,TRBJ1-5,-,TGCGCCAGCAGTGATCAGCCAAATCAGCCCCAGCATTTT,CASSDQPNQPQHF
TRBV24-1,TRBD2,TRBJ2-5,-,TGTGCCACCAGTGATGTGACTAGCGGGGACCAAGAGACCCAGTACTTC,CATSDVTSGDQETQYF
TRBV6-5,-,TRBJ2-2,-,TGTGCCAGTCTCCCTCGGGCTAGCGTCTCCGGGGAGCTGTTTTTT,CASLPRASVSGELFF
TRBV4-3,-,TRBJ1-6,-,TGCGCCAGCGGCCAAGAGTACTCCCCAAGCTCCTATAATTCACCCCTCCACTTT,CASGQEYSPSSYNSPLHF
TRBV5-1,-,TRBJ2-3,-,TGCGCCAGCAGCTTGGAGGGGGGGGGCACAGATACGCAGTATTTT,CASSLEGGGTDTQYF
TRBV4-1,-,TRBJ2-1,-,TGCGCCAGCAGCCAAGGGTCTAGCGTTTCCTACAATGAGCAGTTCTTC,CASSQGSSVSYNEQFF
TRBV5-4,TRBD1,TRBJ2-5,-,TGTGCCAGCAGCTTGGGGGACAGGGTTTCAGGCGAGACCCAGTACTTC,CASSLGDRVSGETQYF
TRBV14,-,TRBJ2-1,-,TGTGCCAGCAGCCCCTCCCGCACTTACAATGAGCAGTTCTTC,CASSPSRTYNEQFF
TRBV5-1,TRBD2,TRBJ2-5,once,TGCGCCAGCAGCTTGAGTCCGCGGGGGGGTGAAAAGACCCAGTACTTC,CASSLSPRGGEKTQYF
TRBV30,TRBD1,TRBJ1-1,-,TGTGCCTGGAGCCCAGGGGGCGCGAGCACTGAAGCTTTCTTT,CAWSPGGASTEAFF
TRBV29-1,-,TRBJ1-2,-,TGCAGCGTTGAAAGACAGAGGAACTATGGCTACACCTTC,CSVERQRNYGYTF
TRBV10-1,-,TRBJ1-1,-,TGCGCCAGCAACGGCTCCTGGGAGGGACGTAGCACTGAAGCTTTCTTT,CASNGSWEGRSTEAFF
TRBV6-5,-,TRBJ2-3,once,TGTGCCCCAGGTACTAATACGCAGTATTTT,CAPGTNTQYF
TRBV12-3/TRBV12-4,-,TRBJ2-7,-,TGTGCCAGCAGTTTGGGGAGCTACGAGCAGTACTTC,CASSLGSYEQYF
TRBV12-3/TRBV12-4,-,TRBJ1-1,-,TGTGCCAGCAGGCTTCACCTGAACACTGAAGCTTTCTTT,CASRLHLNTEAFF
TRBV19,-,TRBJ2-3,-,TGTGCCAGTAGTAGTACTAGTAGTCTCACAGATACGCAGTATTTT,CASSSTSSLTDTQYF
TRBV5-4,TRBD1,TRBJ1-6,once,TGTGCCAGCAGCTTGGAGGGGGCCTCTACGAACTCACCCCTCCACTTT,CASSLEGASTNSPLHF
TRBV4-3,TRBD1,TRBJ1-1,-,TGCGCCAGCAGCCAAGATTTAAGGGGGCCGAACACTGAAGCTTTCTTT,CASSQDLRGPNTEAFF
TRBV30,-,TRBJ1-2,once,TGTGCCTGGAGTGACTCGGGGGGCGCGAACTATGGCTACACCTTC,CAWSDSGGANYGYTF
TRBV10-3,-,TRBJ1-2,-,TGTGCCATCAGTGGGGGGTACAGGGACGGCTACACCTTC,CAISGGYRDGYTF
TRBV4-3,-,TRBJ1-5,-,TGCGCCAGCAGCCAAGATTCAGGGGTCGGCAATCAGCCCCAGCATTTT,CASSQDSGVGNQPQHF
TRBV6-1,TRBD1,TRBJ1-6,-,TGTGCCAGCAGTGAGGGGGACAGGGGTAATTCACCCCTCCACTTT,CASSEGDRGNSPLHF
TRBV27,-,TRBJ1-6,-,TGTGCCAGCAGTTCTATGGGGCAGGGAAATTCACCCCTCCACTTT,CASSSMGQGNSPLHF
TRBV4-3,TRBD1,TRBJ2-7,-,TGCGCCAGCAGCGGAGACAGGGGGGATTCCTACGAGCAGTACTTC,CASSGDRGDSYEQYF
TRBV19,TRBD1,TRBJ2-7,-,TGTGCCAGTAGCCCCCAGGGGGCGAGGGTCGAGCAGTACTTC,CASSPQGARVEQYF
TRBV6-5,-,TRBJ1-5,-,TGTGCCAGCAGTTACAGCTCAGGGAATCAGCCCCAGCATTTT,CASSYSSGNQPQHF
TRBV18,-,TRBJ2-1,once,TGTGCCAGCTCACCGGGACACTTATACAATGAGCAGTTCTTC,CASSPGHLYNEQFF
TRBV7-2,-,TRBJ1-1,-,TGTGCCAGCAGCACCACGTGGGGGTTGGGCACTGAAGCTTTCTTT,CASSTTWGLGTEAFF